This TCR beta chain was sequenced for a study of T cell repertoires in cytomegalovirus infection. Across the whole study: Public TCR beta signatures marked donors with CMV infection and the matching HLA.

One entry per CDR3 protein, called by TCRdb with MiXCR from the reads. The sample yields about 490,000 distinct CDR3 sequences, about 25% seen once. This CDR3 is 16 amino acids long. Germline CDR1 is SGHRS and CDR2 is YFSETQ. Between the trimmed V and J ends, which lost 0 bases and 1 base, there was a span of 12 bases. Study-level results: Identification of carriers of CMV plus the relevant HLA was performed using cumulative public TCR beta family frequency. What dominated the ex vivo response were HLA-C-restricted CMV-specific TCR beta clonotypes.

As for this clonotype: Its antigen is undetermined.

Sequencing used PBMCs. This clonotype was sampled from a human donor in good health (CMV status not recorded). Some clones in this sample may be carry-over from other donors' samples. V gene TRBV5-1 combines with J gene TRBJ2-3, with a tentative D call TRBD1 (5 bases). The CDR3 protein is CASSLEGRAGTDTQYF. The CDR3 nucleotides are TGCGCCAGCAGCTTGGAAGGCAGGGCTGGCACAGATACGCAGTATTTT. The entire variable domain, with the rest obtained from reference TRBV5-1 and TRBJ2-3, is as follows: KAGVTQTPRYLIKTRGQQVTLSCSPISGHRSVSWYQQTPGQGLQFLFEYFSETQRNKGNFPGRFSGRQFSNSRSEMNVSTLELGDSALYLCASSLEGRAGTDTQYFGPGTRLTVL.